The 25 T cell receptor beta chains presented below share a single source sample, sequenced in a study of T-cell reconstitution after alpha-beta-depleted transplantation in children (dated by TCRdb to between 2015 and 2016). The treatment or condition label on this specimen signifies: allogeneic hematopoietic cell transplantation with graft depleted of TCRalphabeta T cells and CD19 B cells. The receptor library was made with PCR. Sequencing was performed on an Illumina HiSeq 2500. TCR libraries were prepared with molecular barcoding, using unique molecular identifiers to normalize TCRbeta repertoire quantification. Using fastp at Q25 and MiXCR, TCRdb reprocessed the public reads and kept productive beta chains. Duplicate CDR3 protein sequences are folded into a single record with the most common DNA and genes. Counted in this sample were tens of thousands of distinct CDR3 sequences; around 14% of them appeared once. In total, the top ten clones hold about 25% of the sample.

The specimen comprised PBMCs, mostly from graft donor cells, sampled 180 days after TCRalphabeta/CD19-depleted stem cell transplant. The receptors come from a male patient between 2 and 15 years old who had a stem cell transplant for acute lymphoblastic leukemia, so the T cells may come from the graft donor.

The gene calls are TRBV20-1 and TRBJ2-1; D perhaps matches TRBD1 (6 bases). This CDR3 is built from 16 residues. Trimming cost V 1 base and J 0 bases, with 13 bases left between them. The germline gives CDR1 DFQATT, CDR2 SNEGSKA (reference sequence). The CDR3 loop reads CSARGGPVSSYNEQFF. DNA of the CDR3: TGCAGTGCTAGAGGGGGGCCCGTGAGCTCCTACAATGAGCAGTTCTTC.

The chain links TRBV20-1 to TRBJ2-2, with 10 positions matching TRBD2. Germline V gives CDR1 DFQATT, CDR2 SNEGSKA (reference sequence). Trimming took 5 bases from V and 12 from J; bases not matched to a gene: 6. This CDR3 is built from 12 residues. CDR3 nucleotide sequence: TGCAGTGCTCCCGGACTAGCGGAAAAGCTGTTTTTT. Amino acids: CSAPGLAEKLFF.

The chain is built from TRBV20-1 and TRBJ2-4; 10 bases align to TRBD1. Germline-derived CDR1 and CDR2 are DFQATT and SNEGSKA (reference sequence). The V segment lost 1 base and the J segment 6 bases; nucleotides outside the gene matches: 6. The CDR3 is 15 residues long. In DNA, the CDR3 is TGCAGTGCTAGAGTGGGACAGGGGACAGGAAACATTCAGTACTTC. The encoded protein is CSARVGQGTGNIQYF.

The CDR3 DNA reads TGTGCCACCCGAAGTCGAGACCAAGAGACCCAGTACTTC. Translation gives CATRSRDQETQYF. This sequence joins TRBV2 and TRBJ2-5, with D unclear. This CDR3 region has 13 residues. Germline V CDR1 and CDR2: SNHLY, FYNNEI. Trimming removed 10 bases at V and 0 bases at J, with 12 bases between.

The table lists this clonotype with a few counts. This chain links TRBV7-9 with TRBJ2-5, with D unclear. Germline lookup yields CDR1 SEHNR and CDR2 FQNEAQ (reference sequence). Trimming removed 1 base from V and 6 bases from J, with 3 bases in between. This CDR3 is 11 amino acids long. The CDR3 loop is CASSLDQTQYF. For the CDR3, the DNA is TGTGCCAGCAGCTTAGACCAGACCCAGTACTTC. Full variable domain (outside the CDR3, taken from reference TRBV7-9 and TRBJ2-5): DTGVSQNPRHKITKRGQNVTFRCDPISEHNRLYWYRQTLGQGPEFLTYFQNEAQLEKSRLLSDRFSAERPKGSFSTLEIQRTEQGDSAMYLCASSLDQTQYFGPGTRLLVL.

This clonotype has more than one count but fewer than ten. This chain connects TRBV7-2 to TRBJ2-4; 7 bases fit TRBD2. Germline V gives CDR1 SGHTA, CDR2 FQGNSA. V lost 5 bases to trimming and J lost 3 bases; unmatched junction nucleotides: 7. This CDR3 is built from 15 residues. DNA for the CDR3: TGTGCCAGCAGCGGGGGAGGGGCAGGCAAAAACATTCAGTACTTC. It is translated as CASSGGGAGKNIQYF. The full variable domain, in which reference TRBV7-2 and TRBJ2-4 provide the parts outside the CDR3, is GAGVSQSPSNKVTEKGKDVELRCDPISGHTALYWYRQSLGQGLEFLIYFQGNSAPDKSGLPSDRFSAERTGGSVSTLTIQRTQQEDSAVYLCASSGGGAGKNIQYFGAGTRLSVL.

The V gene is TRBV24-1, the J gene TRBJ2-1, with D unresolved. Germline CDR1 and CDR2: KGHDR and SFDVKD. V dropped 4 bases and J dropped 10 bases, with 7 bases sitting between them. This CDR3 has 11 residues. The CDR3 protein is CATSDPFEQFF. CDR3 coding DNA: TGTGCCACCAGTGACCCGTTCGAGCAGTTCTTC.

The table lists this clonotype with a few counts. The chain couples TRBV5-1 to TRBJ1-3; no clear D. From germline, CDR1 is SGHRS and CDR2 YFSETQ. The length of the CDR3 is 16 residues. Trimming removed 0 bases from V and 0 bases from J, with 10 bases in between. The CDR3 reads CASSLGIAFSGNTIYF. The CDR3 DNA is TGCGCCAGCAGCTTGGGCATCGCTTTCTCTGGAAACACCATATATTTT. The full variable domain, in which reference TRBV5-1 and TRBJ1-3 provide the parts outside the CDR3, is KAGVTQTPRYLIKTRGQQVTLSCSPISGHRSVSWYQQTPGQGLQFLFEYFSETQRNKGNFPGRFSGRQFSNSRSEMNVSTLELGDSALYLCASSLGIAFSGNTIYFGEGSWLTVV.

The J gene is TRBJ1-2, the V gene TRBV3-1; no clear D. The germline CDR1 and CDR2 sequences are LGHDT and YNNKEL (reference sequence). Trimming stripped 4 bases from V and 6 bases from J, with 12 bases between. This CDR3 contains 13 residues. This chain's CDR3 is CASSPNGFDGYTF. In nucleotides, the CDR3 is TGTGCCAGCAGCCCTAACGGTTTCGATGGCTACACCTTC.

The DNA for the CDR3 is TGTGCCAGCAGTTCCGGGACGGTAAGAGGCTACACCTTC. Its protein product is CASSSGTVRGYTF. The chain joins TRBV12-3 or TRBV12-4 to TRBJ1-2, with D possibly TRBD1 on 5 matching bases. Trimming pared 4 bases from V and 8 bases from J, leaving 14 bases between. The CDR3 sequence is 13 residues long.

This chain connects TRBV5-5 to TRBJ2-7; the D gene is possibly TRBD1 (7 bases). V lost 4 bases to trimming and J lost 5 bases, with 16 bases between them. The CDR3 sequence is 14 residues long. CDR1 is SGHKS, CDR2 YYEKEE, per germline (reference sequence). CDR3 amino acids: CASSLRGDLDEQYF. CDR3 nucleotides: TGTGCCAGCAGCCTCAGGGGGGACCTTGACGAGCAGTACTTC.

This clonotype was observed a handful of times. V usage is TRBV12-3 or TRBV12-4 and J usage is TRBJ2-3; D possibly corresponds to TRBD2 (5 bases). V shed 5 bases and J shed 2 bases, with 11 bases lying between them. The CDR3 extends over 14 amino acids. CDR3 in amino acids: CASSDGLYTDTQYF. The CDR3 DNA sequence: TGTGCCAGCAGTGACGGACTGTACACAGATACGCAGTATTTT.

V is TRBV20-1 and J is TRBJ2-1; D assignment may be TRBD1 or TRBD2 (6 bases each). The length of the CDR3 is 17 residues. Germline CDR1 and CDR2: DFQATT and SNEGSKA (reference sequence). V was cut by 2 bases and J by 11 bases, with 28 bases left in between. The CDR3 DNA follows: TGCAGTGCTAGACCCCAAATGCCGGGGGCCACCCCAGAGCAGCAGTTCTTC. It yields the protein CSARPQMPGATPEQQFF.

There are many counts of this clonotype. The gene calls are TRBV29-1 and TRBJ2-1; 12 bases line up with TRBD2. V lost 3 bases and J lost 10; bases outside the gene matches: 7. The CDR3 has 14 amino acids. Germline values: CDR1 SQVTM, CDR2 ANQGSEA. As DNA, the CDR3 is TGCAGCGTTGAGATACTAGCGGGAGGACGGGAGCAGTTCTTC. It yields the protein CSVEILAGGREQFF.

This clonotype has only one observation. This chain joins TRBV5-1 and TRBJ2-7, with D perhaps being TRBD1 or TRBD2 (7 bases each). The CDR3 contains 14 residues. Deletions cut 4 bases from V and 3 bases from J, with 14 bases between. Germline CDR1 reads SGHRS; CDR2 reads YFSETQ. The CDR3 bases are TGCGCCAGCAGCCAGGGGGGGCTCGACTACGAGCAGTACTTC. It is translated as CASSQGGLDYEQYF.

The chain recombines TRBV20-1 with TRBJ2-7; TRBD2 agrees at 9 bases. CDR1 is DFQATT and CDR2 is SNEGSKA in the germline V gene (reference sequence). CDR3 length: 15 residues. Trimming cost V 0 bases and J 4 bases; bases outside gene matches: 7. The chain's CDR3 is CSARESAGGPYEQYF. The DNA for the CDR3 is TGCAGTGCTAGAGAGTCGGCGGGAGGGCCGTACGAGCAGTACTTC.

This chain uses TRBV12-3 or TRBV12-4 with TRBJ2-7, with D unresolved. The CDR3 covers 12 residues. Deletions cut 5 bases from V and 9 bases from J, with 14 bases between. The CDR3 nucleotides read TGTGCCAGCAGTCCCCCCGGAGAAGGGCAGTACTTC. It specifies CASSPPGEGQYF.

The chain couples TRBV19 to TRBJ2-7; D remains unclear. Germline values: CDR1 LNHDA, CDR2 SQIVND (reference sequence). V lost 6 bases and J 6 bases, leaving 12 bases between the germline ends. The CDR3 covers 12 residues. In DNA, the CDR3 is TGTGCCAGTAGCGACGGGTTCCTCGAGCAGTACTTC. Its translation is CASSDGFLEQYF. Drawing the rest from reference TRBV19 and TRBJ2-7, the complete variable domain is DGGITQSPKYLFRKEGQNVTLSCEQNLNHDAMYWYRQDPGQGLRLIYYSQIVNDFQKGDIAEGYSVSREKKESFPLTVTSAQKNPTAFYLCASSDGFLEQYFGPGTRLTVT.

This clonotype has a handful of counts. The rearrangement links TRBV5-1 to TRBJ2-3; 13 bases are a match to TRBD2. With V trimmed by 2 bases and J by 7 bases, 7 bases remained unmatched. The CDR3 runs 16 residues. In germline, CDR1 is SGHRS, CDR2 YFSETQ. The CDR3 sequence is CASSLRLAGGENTQYF. The DNA for the CDR3 is TGCGCCAGCAGCTTAAGACTAGCGGGGGGCGAGAATACGCAGTATTTT.

In its sample, this clonotype was seen many times. The J gene is TRBJ2-3, the V gene TRBV12-3 or TRBV12-4; weak D call: TRBD2 (6 bases). This CDR3 has 12 amino acids. Trimming shortened V by 6 bases and J by 4 bases, and 8 bases separated the two germline ends. CDR3 loop: CASRGGADTQYF. CDR3 coding DNA: TGTGCCAGCAGGGGGGGAGCAGATACGCAGTATTTT.

In this sample, this clonotype turned up a few times. The J gene is TRBJ2-7, the V gene TRBV11-2; TRBD1 or TRBD2 may be the D gene (5 bases each). The CDR3 is made up of 14 amino acids. Germline V gene lookup returns CDR1 SGHAT and CDR2 FQNNGV. V lost 0 bases to trimming and J lost 9 bases, with 15 bases between them. The CDR3 DNA is TGTGCCAGCAGCTTAGATCGTGGGGGTAGGGGGCAGTACTTC. Translating gives CASSLDRGGRGQYF. Variable domain in full (rest from reference TRBV11-2 and TRBJ2-7): EAGVAQSPRYKIIEKRQSVAFWCNPISGHATLYWYQQILGQGPKLLIQFQNNGVVDDSQLPKDRFSAERLKGVDSTLKIQPAKLEDSAVYLCASSLDRGGRGQYFGPGTRLTVT.

This clonotype was found a few times. This chain joins TRBV5-1 and TRBJ2-1; possible D gene TRBD2, 5 bases. Trimming cost V 0 bases and J 0 bases, with 10 bases left between them. Germline V lookup: CDR1 SGHRS, CDR2 YFSETQ. There are 16 residues in the CDR3. In nucleotides, the CDR3 is TGCGCCAGCAGCTTGGCCACGGGGAGCTCCTACAATGAGCAGTTCTTC. It yields the protein CASSLATGSSYNEQFF.

This clonotype was seen ten or more times. This chain uses TRBV7-9 with TRBJ1-4; D not certain. The CDR3 extends over 14 amino acids. Germline CDR1 SEHNR, CDR2 FQNEAQ (reference sequence). Deletions cut 4 bases from V and 0 bases from J, with 6 bases between. As DNA, the CDR3 is TGTGCCAGCAGCTCTTACGCAACTAATGAAAAACTGTTTTTT. Amino acid sequence: CASSSYATNEKLFF. The full variable domain, rest sourced from reference TRBV7-9 and TRBJ1-4, is DTGVSQNPRHKITKRGQNVTFRCDPISEHNRLYWYRQTLGQGPEFLTYFQNEAQLEKSRLLSDRFSAERPKGSFSTLEIQRTEQGDSAMYLCASSSYATNEKLFFGSGTQLSVL.

The chain combines TRBV3-1 with TRBJ2-7, with 8 bases fitting TRBD1. After removal of 1 base from V and 9 bases from J, the junction contained 14 bases not matched to a gene. The CDR3 has 16 amino acids. Germline values: CDR1 LGHDT, CDR2 YNNKEL (reference sequence). Written as DNA, the CDR3 is TGTGCCAGCAGCCAAGGACCCGGGACAGGTGGGGGAGGGCAGTACTTC. Translation gives CASSQGPGTGGGGQYF.

This clonotype was counted only a few times. The chain has TRBV9 and TRBJ1-5, with D maybe TRBD1 (5 bases). Trimming stripped 1 base from V and 6 bases from J, with 14 bases between. The germline gives CDR1 SGDLS, CDR2 YYNGEE. This CDR3 comprises 15 residues. Written as DNA, the CDR3 is TGTGCCAGCAGCGTAAAGGGGCAGCGGGGTCAGCCCCAGCATTTT. Translated: CASSVKGQRGQPQHF.